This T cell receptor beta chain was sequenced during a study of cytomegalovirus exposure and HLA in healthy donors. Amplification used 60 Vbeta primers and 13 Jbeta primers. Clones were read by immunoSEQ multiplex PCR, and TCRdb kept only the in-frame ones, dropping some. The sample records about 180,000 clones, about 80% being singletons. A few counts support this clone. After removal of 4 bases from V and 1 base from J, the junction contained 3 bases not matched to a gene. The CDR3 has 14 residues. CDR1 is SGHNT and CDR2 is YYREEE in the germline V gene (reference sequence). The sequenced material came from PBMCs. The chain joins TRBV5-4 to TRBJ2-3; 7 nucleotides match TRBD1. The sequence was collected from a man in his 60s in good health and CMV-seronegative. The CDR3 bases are TGTGCCAGCAGCCCGGACAGGCGCACAGATACGCAGTATTTT. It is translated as CASSPDRRTDTQYF.